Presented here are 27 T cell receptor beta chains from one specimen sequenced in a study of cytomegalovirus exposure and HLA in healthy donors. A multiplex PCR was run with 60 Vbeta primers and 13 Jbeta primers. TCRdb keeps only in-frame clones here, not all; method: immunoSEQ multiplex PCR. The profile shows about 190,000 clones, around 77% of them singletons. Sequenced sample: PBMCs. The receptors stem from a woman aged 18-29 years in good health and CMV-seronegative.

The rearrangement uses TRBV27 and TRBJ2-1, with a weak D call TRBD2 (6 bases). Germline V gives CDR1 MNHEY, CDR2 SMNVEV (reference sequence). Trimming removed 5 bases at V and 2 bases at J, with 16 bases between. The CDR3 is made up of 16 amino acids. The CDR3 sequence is CASSPIAEPAYNEQFF. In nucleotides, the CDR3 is TGTGCCAGCAGTCCGATAGCGGAGCCGGCCTACAATGAGCAGTTCTTC.

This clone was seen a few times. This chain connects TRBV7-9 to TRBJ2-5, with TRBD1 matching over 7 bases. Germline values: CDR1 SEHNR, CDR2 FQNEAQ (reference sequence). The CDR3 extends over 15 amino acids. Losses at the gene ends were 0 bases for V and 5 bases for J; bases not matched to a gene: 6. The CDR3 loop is CASSLADRLMETQYF. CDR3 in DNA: TGTGCCAGCAGCTTAGCGGACAGGCTCATGGAGACCCAGTACTTC.

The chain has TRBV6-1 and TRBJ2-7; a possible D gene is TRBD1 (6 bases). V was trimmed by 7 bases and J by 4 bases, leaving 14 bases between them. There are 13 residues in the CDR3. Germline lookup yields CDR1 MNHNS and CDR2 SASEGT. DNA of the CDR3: TGTGCCAGCACCCGAACCCAGGGGTACGAGCAGTACTTC. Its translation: CASTRTQGYEQYF.

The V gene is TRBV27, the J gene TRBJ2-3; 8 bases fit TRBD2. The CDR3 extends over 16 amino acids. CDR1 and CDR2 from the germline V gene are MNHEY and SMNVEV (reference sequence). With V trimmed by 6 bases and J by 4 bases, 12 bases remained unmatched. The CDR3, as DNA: TGTGCCAGCAGCCTTAGACTAGCGAGGACGGCAGATACGCAGTATTTT. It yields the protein CASSLRLARTADTQYF.

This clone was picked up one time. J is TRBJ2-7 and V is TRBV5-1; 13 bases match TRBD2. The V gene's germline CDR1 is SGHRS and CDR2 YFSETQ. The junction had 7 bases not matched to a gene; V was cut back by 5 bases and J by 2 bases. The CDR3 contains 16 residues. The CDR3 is CASRQTGTSGAYEQYF. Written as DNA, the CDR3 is TGCGCCAGCAGACAAACCGGGACTAGCGGGGCCTACGAGCAGTACTTC.

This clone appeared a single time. This chain's CDR3 is CASSEQITLYEQYF. CDR3 DNA sequence: TGTGCCAGCAGTGAACAGATCACCCTCTACGAGCAGTACTTC. The chain has TRBV2 and TRBJ2-7; the D is unclear. The CDR3 contains 14 residues. V was shortened by 2 bases and J by 3 bases, with 11 bases between the two germline ends. The germline V gene has CDR1 SNHLY and CDR2 FYNNEI. Looking up the rest from reference TRBV2 and TRBJ2-7 gives the full variable domain: EPEVTQTPSHQVTQMGQEVILRCVPISNHLYFYWYRQILGQKVEFLVSFYNNEISEKSEIFDDQFSVERPDGSNFTLKIRSTKLEDSAMYFCASSEQITLYEQYFGPGTRLTVT.

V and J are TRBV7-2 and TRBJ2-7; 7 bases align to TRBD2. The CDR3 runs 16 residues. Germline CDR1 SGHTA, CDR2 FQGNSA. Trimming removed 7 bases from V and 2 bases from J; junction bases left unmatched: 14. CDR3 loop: CASTLIAGTTTYEQYF. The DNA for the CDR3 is TGTGCCAGCACCCTAATTGCCGGGACTACCACCTACGAGCAGTACTTC.

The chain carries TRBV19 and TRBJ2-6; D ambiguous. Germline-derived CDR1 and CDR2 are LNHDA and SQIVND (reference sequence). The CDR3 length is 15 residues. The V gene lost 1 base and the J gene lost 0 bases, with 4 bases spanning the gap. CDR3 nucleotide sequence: TGTGCCAGTAGTATAGTCAACTCTGGGGCCAACGTCCTGACTTTC. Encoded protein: CASSIVNSGANVLTF.

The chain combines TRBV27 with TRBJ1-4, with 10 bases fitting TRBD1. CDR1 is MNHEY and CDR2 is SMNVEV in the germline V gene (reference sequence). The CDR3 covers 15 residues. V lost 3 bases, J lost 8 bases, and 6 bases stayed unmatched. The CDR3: CASSFVGQGREKLFF. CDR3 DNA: TGTGCCAGCAGTTTTGTGGGACAGGGGCGGGAAAAACTGTTTTTT. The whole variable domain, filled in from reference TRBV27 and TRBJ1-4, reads EAQVTQNPRYLITVTGKKLTVTCSQNMNHEYMSWYRQDPGLGLRQIYYSMNVEVTDKGDVPEGYKVSRKEKRNFPLILESPSPNQTSLYFCASSFVGQGREKLFFGSGTQLSVL.

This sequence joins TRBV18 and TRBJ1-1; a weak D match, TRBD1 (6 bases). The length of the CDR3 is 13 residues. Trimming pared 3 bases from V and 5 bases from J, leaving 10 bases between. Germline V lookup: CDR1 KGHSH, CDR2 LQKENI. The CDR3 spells CASSPLGQTEAFF. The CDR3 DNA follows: TGTGCCAGCTCACCCCTCGGACAGACTGAAGCTTTCTTT.

The CDR3 here is CASSQLPGLAGTGELFF. CDR3 coding DNA: TGCGCCAGCAGCCAACTACCGGGACTAGCGGGCACCGGGGAGCTGTTTTTT. The chain has TRBV4-1 and TRBJ2-2, with 12 bases identical to TRBD2. Germline lookup yields CDR1 MGHRA and CDR2 YSYEKL. The CDR3 spans 17 residues. V lost 2 bases and J lost 4; bases outside the gene matches: 5.

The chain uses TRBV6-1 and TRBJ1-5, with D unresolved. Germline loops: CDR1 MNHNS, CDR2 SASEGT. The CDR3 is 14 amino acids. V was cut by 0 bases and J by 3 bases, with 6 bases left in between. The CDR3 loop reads CASSEADTNQPQHF. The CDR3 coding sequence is TGTGCCAGCAGTGAAGCTGACACCAATCAGCCCCAGCATTTT.

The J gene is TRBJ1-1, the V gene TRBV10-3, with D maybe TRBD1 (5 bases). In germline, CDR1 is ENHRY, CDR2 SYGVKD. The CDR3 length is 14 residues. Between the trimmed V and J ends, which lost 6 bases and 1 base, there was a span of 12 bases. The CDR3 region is CAIRPGTGNTEAFF. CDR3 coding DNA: TGTGCCATCAGACCCGGGACTGGGAACACTGAAGCTTTCTTT.

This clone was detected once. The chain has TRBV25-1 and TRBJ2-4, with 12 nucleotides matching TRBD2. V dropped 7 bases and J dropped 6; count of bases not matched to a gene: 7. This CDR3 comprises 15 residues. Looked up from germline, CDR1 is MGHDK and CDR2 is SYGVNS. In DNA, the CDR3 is TGTGCCAGCAAAGGACTAGCGGGAAACGCAAACATTCAGTACTTC. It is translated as CASKGLAGNANIQYF.

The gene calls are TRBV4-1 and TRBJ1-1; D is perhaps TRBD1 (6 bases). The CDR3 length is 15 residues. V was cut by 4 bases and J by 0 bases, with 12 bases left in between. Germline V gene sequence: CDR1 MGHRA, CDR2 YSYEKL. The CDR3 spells CASSRSDSLNTEAFF. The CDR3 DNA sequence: TGCGCCAGCAGCCGATCGGACAGCCTGAACACTGAAGCTTTCTTT.

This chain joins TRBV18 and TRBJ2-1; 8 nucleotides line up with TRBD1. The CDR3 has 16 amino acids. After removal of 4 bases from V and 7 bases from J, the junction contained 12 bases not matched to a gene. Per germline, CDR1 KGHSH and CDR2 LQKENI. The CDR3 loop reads CASSRTGTGRWNEQFF. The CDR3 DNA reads TGTGCCAGCTCACGGACCGGGACAGGCCGGTGGAATGAGCAGTTCTTC.

CDR3 region: CASSQWSGGGYGYTF. CDR3 DNA: TGTGCCAGCAGCCAATGGTCAGGGGGTGGCTATGGCTACACCTTC. The V call is TRBV28, the J call TRBJ1-2; 7 positions match TRBD1. The CDR3 contains 15 residues. J gave up 4 bases and V 6 bases, and 11 bases lay outside the gene matches. Per the germline V gene, CDR1 is MDHEN and CDR2 is SYDVKM.

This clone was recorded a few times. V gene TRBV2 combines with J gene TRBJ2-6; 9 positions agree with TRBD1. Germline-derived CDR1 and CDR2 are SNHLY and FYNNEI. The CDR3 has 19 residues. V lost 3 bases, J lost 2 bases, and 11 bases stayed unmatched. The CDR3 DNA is TGTGCCAGCAGTGACCGGAAGACCCACAGGGGGCCTGGGGCCAACGTCCTGACTTTC. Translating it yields CASSDRKTHRGPGANVLTF.

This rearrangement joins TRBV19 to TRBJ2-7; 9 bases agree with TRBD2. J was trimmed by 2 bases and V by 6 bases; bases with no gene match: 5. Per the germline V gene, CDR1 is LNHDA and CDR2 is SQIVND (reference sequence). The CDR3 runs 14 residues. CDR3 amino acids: CASSPSGRPYEQYF. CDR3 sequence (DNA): TGTGCCAGTAGCCCGAGCGGGAGGCCCTACGAGCAGTACTTC.

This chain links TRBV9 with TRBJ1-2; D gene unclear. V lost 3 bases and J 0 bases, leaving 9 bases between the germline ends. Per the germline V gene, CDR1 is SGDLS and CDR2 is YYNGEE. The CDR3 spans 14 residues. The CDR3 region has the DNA TGTGCCAGCAGCGCCGAGGGAGCTAACTATGGCTACACCTTC. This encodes CASSAEGANYGYTF.

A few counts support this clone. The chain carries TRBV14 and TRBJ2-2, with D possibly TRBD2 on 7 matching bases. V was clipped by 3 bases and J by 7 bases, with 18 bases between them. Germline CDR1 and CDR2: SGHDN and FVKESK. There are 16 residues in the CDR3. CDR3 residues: CASSQTFRGGHGELFF. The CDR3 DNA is TGTGCCAGCAGCCAGACTTTCAGGGGAGGGCACGGGGAGCTGTTTTTT.

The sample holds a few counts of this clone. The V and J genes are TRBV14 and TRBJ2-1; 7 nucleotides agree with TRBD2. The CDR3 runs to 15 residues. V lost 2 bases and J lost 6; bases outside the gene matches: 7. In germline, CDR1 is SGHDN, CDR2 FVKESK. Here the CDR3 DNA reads TGTGCCAGCAGCCAACGGCCTAGCGGACGCAATGAGCAGTTCTTC. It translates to CASSQRPSGRNEQFF.

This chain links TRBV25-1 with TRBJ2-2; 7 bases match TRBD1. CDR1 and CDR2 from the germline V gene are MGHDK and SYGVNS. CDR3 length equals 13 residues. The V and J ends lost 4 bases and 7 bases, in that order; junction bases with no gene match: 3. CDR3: CASSGQGDGELFF. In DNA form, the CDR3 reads TGTGCCAGCAGTGGTCAGGGGGACGGGGAGCTGTTTTTT.

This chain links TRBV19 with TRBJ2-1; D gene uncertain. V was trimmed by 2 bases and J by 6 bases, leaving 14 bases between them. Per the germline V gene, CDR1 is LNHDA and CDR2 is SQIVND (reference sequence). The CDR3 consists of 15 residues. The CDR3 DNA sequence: TGTGCCAGTAGTATATCCTCGGTTGGCGGCAATGAGCAGTTCTTC. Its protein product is CASSISSVGGNEQFF. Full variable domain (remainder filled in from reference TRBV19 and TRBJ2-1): DGGITQSPKYLFRKEGQNVTLSCEQNLNHDAMYWYRQDPGQGLRLIYYSQIVNDFQKGDIAEGYSVSREKKESFPLTVTSAQKNPTAFYLCASSISSVGGNEQFFGPGTRLTVL.

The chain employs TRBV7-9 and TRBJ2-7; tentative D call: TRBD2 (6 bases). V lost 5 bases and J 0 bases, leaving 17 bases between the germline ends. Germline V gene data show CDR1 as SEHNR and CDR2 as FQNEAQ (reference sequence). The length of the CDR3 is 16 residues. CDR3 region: CASSRGEVRNSYEQYF. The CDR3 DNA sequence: TGTGCCAGCAGCCGAGGGGAGGTGCGGAACTCCTACGAGCAGTACTTC.

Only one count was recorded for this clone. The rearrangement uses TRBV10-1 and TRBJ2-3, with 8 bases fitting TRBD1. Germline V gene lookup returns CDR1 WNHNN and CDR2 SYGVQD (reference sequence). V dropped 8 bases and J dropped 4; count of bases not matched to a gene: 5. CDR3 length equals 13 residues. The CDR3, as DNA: TGCGCCAGCGGGGCAGGGGGCGCAGATACGCAGTATTTT. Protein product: CASGAGGADTQYF.

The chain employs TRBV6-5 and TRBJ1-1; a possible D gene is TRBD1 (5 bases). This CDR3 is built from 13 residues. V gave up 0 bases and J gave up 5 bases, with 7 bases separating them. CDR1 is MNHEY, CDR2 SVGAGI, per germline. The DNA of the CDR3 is TGTGCCAGCAGTTACTCGGGGGGGACTGAAGCTTTCTTT. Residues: CASSYSGGTEAFF.